This section outlines one T cell receptor beta chain sequence together with its context. The data were obtained in a study of blood T cell repertoires in COVID-19. The overall study: Specimens from acute and convalescent COVID-19 originated in the United States, Italy and Spain.

Per the study methods: From reference gene primer amplification, estimates of nucleated cell counts were derived. Sequenced by immunoSEQ multiplex PCR; TCRdb stores in-frame clones only, minus some. Clonal size and the V and J genes are those of that table, whereas D and trimming came from the DNA. The repertoire consists of roughly 250,000 clones, with under 85% occurring once and the leading ten covering about 4%. With 5 bases clipped from V and 8 bases from J, the junction kept 7 bases outside the gene matches. There are 12 residues in the CDR3. Germline V CDR1 and CDR2: SQVTM, ANQGSEA. What was sequenced was peripheral blood. This clonotype was obtained from a woman in her thirties or forties with active or convalescent COVID-19. The rearrangement uses TRBV29-1 and TRBJ1-2; 8 bases are a match to TRBD1. CDR3 DNA: TGCAGCGTTCGCCAACAGGGGGGCGGCTACACCTTC. It is translated as CSVRQQGGGYTF.